This T cell receptor (beta chain) was profiled in a study of blood T cells in healthy people across ages (dated by TCRdb to 2015 to 2017). As for the study more broadly: Template switching captured roughly one uniquely barcoded TCR beta cDNA molecule per two T cells in model experiments. The donors were split into four age groups: young (average roughly 15 years), middle-aged (39), aged (more than 60) and long-lived (approximately 80). The study measured age-related changes in TCR beta repertoire diversity using deep sequencing normalized with unique cDNA molecular identifiers. To avoid experimental bias, donors of different ages were distributed randomly across sequencing lanes. For two donors (one aged 18 to 30 and one aged 80 or older), the study analyzed two additional independent replicas of 1 million unique cDNA reads from the same blood draw. What the work shows at the level of the full study, not this receptor alone: There was a strong correlation between observed TCR beta diversity and the percentage of naive T cells measured by flow cytometry. As age increased, observed TCR beta diversity per million T cells dropped in a roughly linear way, and a significant reduction was already evident by age about 40. Since profiling was done on bulk unsorted PBMCs, naive and antigen-experienced compartments could not be conclusively compared. Because the CMV infection status of the donors was unknown, age-related changes in expanded clonotypes may potentially have been confounded. Compared with the aged group, more naive CD4+ T cells, fewer expanded clones and increased TCR diversity were shown by the long-lived group, suggesting age selection. Estimates of total diversity based on one million sequenced T cells were regarded as lower bounds and as underestimates.

The CDR3, from cysteine to phenylalanine, totals 12 residues. The sequence is cut down to CDR3 DNA, 36 bases in frame from base 1. CDR1 SGHTA and CDR2 FQGNSA are derived from the germline V gene. The roughly 39 donors, aged roughly 6 to 90 years, were systemically healthy Caucasian individuals from Russia. Each donor gave around 9.8 milliliters of peripheral blood, collected into EDTA-treated Vacutainer tubes. PBMCs were isolated by Ficoll-Paque density-gradient centrifugation, with at least 7 million obtained per sample. Trizol reagent was used to extract total RNA from the PBMCs, yielding at least 5.5 micrograms per sample. For every donor, an aliquot of PBMCs went through flow cytometry to measure the percentages of naive CD45RAhigh/CD27high T cells. Libraries were built with 5' RACE. The instrument given in TCRdb is Illumina HiSeq 2500. The second PCR ran for about 7 to 11 cycles and used a J-beta primer mix along with a sample-barcoded 5' primer. Each TCR beta cDNA molecule received a unique molecular identifier from a template-switch 5' adaptor carrying 12 random nucleotides. At least 2.5 million CDR3-containing paired-end reads were obtained from each sample. First-strand cDNA was synthesized from all RNA with the Mint cDNA synthesis kit, primed by a TRBC-specific oligonucleotide. Following uracil-DNA glycosylase treatment, all cDNA underwent a first 18-cycle PCR with the universal primers M1SS and BC2_uni_R. Turning to the authors' computational methods: Normalization of each sample was performed by random selection of 1 million high-quality reads, each carrying a distinct molecular identifier. Instead of being binned into consensus sequences, reads with shared molecular identifiers were discarded. MiTCR, run with a Q25 quality threshold and the strictest error-elimination algorithm, handled CDR3 identification, clonotype clustering and error correction. A nonparametric unseen species model with Euler transformation was used to estimate lower-bound total TCR beta diversity. TCRdb's own reprocessing of the public reads used fastp at Q25 and MiXCR and kept productive beta chains. CDR3 protein duplicates are merged, each entry listing the most common genes and DNA. For this entry, the V and J calls and clone size follow TCRdb and not the study's own pipeline. This sample gives about 970,000 distinct CDR3 sequences in total; roughly 51% of them show up just once. The ten top clones hold about a fifth of the sample.

On this clonotype: Its cognate antigen has yet to be identified. No much larger clone is present one base from it, and per-base qualities are unavailable.

This receptor was identified in a woman aged 60-75 years in good health. The sample comprised blood. This chain is built from TRBV7-2 and TRBJ2-4, with no confident D gene call. Gene TRBJ2-5 matches the end of the DNA better, so the J call may be wrong. The bases are TGTGCCAGCAGCACGTTCCAAGAGACCCAGTACTTC. This translates into CASSTFQETQYF.